Sequencing of this T cell receptor beta chain was carried out in a study of T-cell memory formation after mild COVID-19. Researchers used 5'RACE with constant-segment primers to make TCR alpha and TCR beta cDNA libraries that carry sample barcodes and UMIs. TCRdb redid the calling of the 5' RACE reads with MiXCR, one entry per CDR3 protein. The sample has approximately 580,000 distinct CDR3 sequences, over 20% seen once; the top ten hold under 15%. In regard to this clonotype: The antigen remains unidentified.

Trimming took off 8 bases at V and 0 bases at J, with 17 bases between the two ends. This CDR3 has 17 residues. In germline, CDR1 is LGHDT, CDR2 YNNKEL (reference sequence). Study conclusions and caveats: The main location of contracting CD4+ clones was CM and EM, and that of contracting CD8+ clones was EMRA. Several responding clones turned up in pre-infection memory, indicating that cross-reactive memory may have taken part.

This clonotype originated in an adult woman who had mild COVID-19 (a few samples of this study predate the infection). Cell type and time point are not known. The rearrangement joins TRBV3-1 to TRBJ2-6; TRBD2 might be the D (6 bases). Sequences were obtained from PBMCs or a T cell subset sorted from them (not recorded which). Here the CDR3 reads CASSPTAGSSGANVLTF. CDR3 coding DNA: TGTGCCAGCTCTCCGACAGCCGGGAGCTCTGGGGCCAACGTCCTGACTTTC.